This passage covers 17 T cell receptor beta chains from one sample sequenced in a study of blood T cell repertoires in COVID-19. Method: immunoSEQ multiplex PCR; TCRdb's copy keeps in-frame clones and lacks some. This table holds roughly 280,000 clones, roughly 90% found once. Specimen: PBMCs or T cells enriched from blood (not recorded which). Every receptor here comes from a woman in her fifties or sixties who had recovered from COVID-19.

This rearrangement joins TRBV7-9 to TRBJ1-1; weak D call: TRBD1 (5 bases). CDR3 length equals 13 residues. Germline V lookup: CDR1 SEHNR, CDR2 FQNEAQ (reference sequence). Trimming took off 5 bases at V and 4 bases at J, with 11 bases between the two ends. The CDR3 protein is CASSPQGGTEAFF. The DNA of the CDR3 is TGTGCCAGCAGCCCCCAGGGAGGCACTGAAGCTTTCTTT.

V usage is TRBV11-1 and J usage is TRBJ1-1; 9 positions agree with TRBD1. Germline lookup yields CDR1 SGHAT and CDR2 FQDESV (reference sequence). The CDR3 spans 15 residues. After removal of 5 bases from V and 5 bases from J, the junction contained 9 bases not matched to a gene. Here the CDR3 reads CASSDTTGGGTEAFF. The CDR3 DNA reads as TGTGCCAGCAGCGATACGACAGGGGGAGGAACTGAAGCTTTCTTT. Looking up the rest from reference TRBV11-1 and TRBJ1-1 gives the full variable domain: EAEVAQSPRYKITEKSQAVAFWCDPISGHATLYWYRQILGQGPELLVQFQDESVVDDSQLPKDRFSAERLKGVDSTLKIQPAELGDSAMYLCASSDTTGGGTEAFFGQGTRLTVV.

This sequence joins TRBV6-5 and TRBJ1-2; 10 nucleotides align to TRBD1. V was pared by 6 bases and J by 3 bases, with 1 base of the junction left unmatched. Germline CDR1 reads MNHEY; CDR2 reads SVGAGI. CDR3 size: 13 residues. The DNA for the CDR3 is TGTGCCAGCAGGACAGGGGGCTACTATGGCTACACCTTC. Residues: CASRTGGYYGYTF.

This sequence joins TRBV2 and TRBJ1-2; TRBD1 aligns across 9 bases. The germline V gene encodes CDR1 SNHLY and CDR2 FYNNEI. J gave up 7 bases and V 7 bases, and 4 bases lay outside the gene matches. This CDR3 comprises 12 residues. The CDR3 loop is CASTIQGAGYTF. CDR3 DNA sequence: TGTGCCAGCACGATACAGGGGGCTGGCTACACCTTC.

The chain has TRBV13 and TRBJ1-4; D not resolved. The CDR3 extends over 16 amino acids. CDR1 and CDR2 from the germline V gene are PRHDT and FYEKMQ (reference sequence). Trimming took 0 bases from V and 6 from J, leaving 14 bases between them. The CDR3 loop reads CASSLGPGGKYEKLFF. DNA for the CDR3: TGTGCCAGCAGCTTAGGACCAGGAGGGAAATATGAAAAACTGTTTTTT.

This rearrangement joins TRBV3-1 (or the pseudogene TRBV3-2) to TRBJ1-1; D is uncertain. The CDR3 runs 14 residues. Germline-derived CDR1 and CDR2 are LGHDT and YNNKEL (reference sequence). Trimming stripped 2 bases from V and 1 base from J, with 8 bases between. CDR3 sequence reads: CASSQSSGNTEAFF. The CDR3 DNA follows: TGTGCCAGCAGCCAATCATCAGGGAACACTGAAGCTTTCTTT.

V is TRBV19 and J is TRBJ1-5; 9 nucleotides agree with TRBD1. This CDR3 has 15 amino acids. The junction had 7 bases not matched to a gene; V was cut back by 6 bases and J by 4 bases. Germline-derived CDR1 and CDR2 are LNHDA and SQIVND (reference sequence). The chain's CDR3 is CASRRDRDMNQPQHF. The CDR3 nucleotides are TGTGCCAGTAGGCGGGACAGGGATATGAATCAGCCCCAGCATTTT.

The chain carries TRBV28 and TRBJ1-2; D unresolved. The CDR3 covers 14 residues. V gave up 3 bases and J gave up 4 bases, with 12 bases separating them. The germline CDR1 and CDR2 sequences are MDHEN and SYDVKM. The CDR3 nucleotides are TGTGCCAGCAGTTTCCCCGGTAGCTCCTATGGCTACACCTTC. Its translation is CASSFPGSSYGYTF.

In its sample, this clone was seen a few times. This rearrangement joins TRBV5-1 to TRBJ2-7; 11 nucleotides agree with TRBD1. With 3 bases clipped from V and 3 bases from J, the junction kept 2 bases outside the gene matches. The CDR3 extends over 14 amino acids. Germline V CDR1 and CDR2: SGHRS, YFSETQ. The CDR3 DNA follows: TGCGCCAGCAGCTGGGGACAGGGGGACTACGAGCAGTACTTC. Protein: CASSWGQGDYEQYF.

V usage is TRBV6-5 and J usage is TRBJ1-6, with TRBD1 identical over 8 bases. The CDR3 is 15 residues long. Trimming at V came to 5 bases and at J to 6 bases, leaving 6 bases not matched to a gene. The germline gives CDR1 MNHEY, CDR2 SVGAGI. The CDR3 DNA is TGTGCCAGCAGTACACTAGACAGGGGTAATTCACCCCTCCACTTT. It yields the protein CASSTLDRGNSPLHF.

V and J are TRBV11-1 and TRBJ1-1; TRBD1 agrees at 9 bases. V trimming: 5 bases; J trimming: 4 bases; junction bases outside the gene matches: 8. CDR3 length equals 15 residues. Germline V gene lookup returns CDR1 SGHAT and CDR2 FQDESV (reference sequence). Here the CDR3 DNA reads TGTGCCAGCAGCAGAATACAGGGGGCGATCACTGAAGCTTTCTTT. Protein sequence: CASSRIQGAITEAFF.

CDR3 sequence reads: CASSGLAVSGELFF. CDR3 nucleotide sequence: TGTGCCAGCAGTGGACTAGCTGTGTCCGGGGAGCTGTTTTTT. V usage is TRBV7-2 and J usage is TRBJ2-2; 8 positions agree with TRBD2. J was trimmed by 6 bases and V by 6 bases; bases with no gene match: 6. The CDR3 spans 14 residues. Germline V gene lookup returns CDR1 SGHTA and CDR2 FQGNSA.

This clone was counted once. The chain couples TRBV3-1 (or the pseudogene TRBV3-2) to TRBJ2-5; 10 bases line up with TRBD2. This CDR3 is built from 16 residues. Losses at the gene ends were 1 base for V and 5 bases for J; bases not matched to a gene: 7. CDR1 is LGHDT, CDR2 YNNKEL, per germline (reference sequence). This CDR3 is CASSQGRGSGGETQYF. CDR3 DNA sequence: TGTGCCAGCAGCCAAGGCCGCGGTAGCGGGGGGGAGACCCAGTACTTC.

The chain employs TRBV6-2 or TRBV6-3 and TRBJ1-5; D is perhaps TRBD1 (5 bases). Trimming removed 2 bases at V and 7 bases at J, with 9 bases between. The CDR3 consists of 13 residues. Germline CDR1 reads MNHEY; CDR2 reads SVGEGT. The CDR3 reads CASSYGARQPQHF. CDR3 bases: TGTGCCAGCAGTTACGGGGCCCGCCAGCCCCAGCATTTT.

CDR3 nucleotides: TGCGCCAGCAGCCTGAGAGTCCAGCGAGACACAGATACGCAGTATTTT. Its translation is CASSLRVQRDTDTQYF. This chain joins TRBV4-1 and TRBJ2-3; D ambiguous. Germline CDR1 MGHRA, CDR2 YSYEKL. This CDR3 has 16 residues. The V end lost 4 bases, the J end lost 2 bases, and 16 bases lay between the germline ends.

This clone appeared once. The chain links TRBV27 to TRBJ2-1, with 8 bases identical to TRBD2. Germline CDR1 reads MNHEY; CDR2 reads SMNVEV (reference sequence). CDR3 length: 17 amino acids. J lost 8 bases, V lost 2 bases, and 14 bases had no gene match. The CDR3 protein is CASSLPPGRGGGDEQFF. CDR3 DNA sequence: TGTGCCAGCAGTTTACCCCCCGGGAGGGGAGGAGGAGATGAGCAGTTCTTC.

The rearrangement joins TRBV24-1 to TRBJ1-2, with TRBD1 as a possible D gene (6 bases). Looked up from germline, CDR1 is KGHDR and CDR2 is SFDVKD. V shed 4 bases and J shed 4 bases, with 15 bases lying between them. CDR3 length equals 15 residues. CDR3 bases: TGTGCCACCAGTGACGAACGGACAGAAATCTATGGCTACACCTTC. This translates into CATSDERTEIYGYTF.